The 12 T cell receptor beta chains below were found in one sample sequenced in a study of blood T cell repertoires in COVID-19. Profiling relied on immunoSEQ multiplex PCR, and the TCRdb table lists in-frame clones only, not all of them. The top ten hold roughly 5% of the sample, which has about 190,000 clones, around 83% seen once. Sequencing was performed on peripheral blood. These receptors were obtained from a woman over 75 with acute or convalescent COVID-19.

This clone was detected only a few times. V and J are TRBV6-5 and TRBJ2-1; 7 bases are shared with TRBD1. The CDR3 consists of 14 residues. The V and J ends lost 5 bases and 6 bases, in that order; junction bases with no gene match: 7. CDR1 and CDR2 (germline): MNHEY, SVGAGI. CDR3 nucleotide sequence: TGTGCCAGCAGTAAAAGGGGACAGTTCAATGAGCAGTTCTTC. Encoded protein: CASSKRGQFNEQFF.

The rearrangement links TRBV10-3 to TRBJ1-1; 8 positions agree with TRBD1. Germline lookup yields CDR1 ENHRY and CDR2 SYGVKD. This CDR3 has 17 amino acids. V was pared by 3 bases and J by 4 bases, with 13 bases of the junction left unmatched. The CDR3 bases are TGTGCCATCAGTGACCTTCAGACAGGGGCCTCGTCCACTGAAGCTTTCTTT. Encoded protein: CAISDLQTGASSTEAFF.

DNA for the CDR3: TGTGCCTGGAGTGACACCTTGAACACCGGGGAGCTGTTTTTT. It encodes CAWSDTLNTGELFF. This sequence joins TRBV30 and TRBJ2-2; D gene ambiguous. The V and J ends lost 1 base and 1 base respectively, with 7 bases between them. Germline V gene lookup returns CDR1 GTSNPN and CDR2 SVGIG (reference sequence). The CDR3 loop spans 14 amino acids. Full variable domain (missing parts from reference TRBV30 and TRBJ2-2): SQTIHQWPATLVQPVGSPLSLECTVEGTSNPNLYWYRQAAGRGLQLLFYSVGIGQISSEVPQNLSASRPQDRQFILSSKKLLLSDSGFYLCAWSDTLNTGELFFGEGSRLTVL.

The rearrangement uses TRBV5-8 and TRBJ2-4; D is uncertain. The CDR3 extends over 15 amino acids. Germline V gives CDR1 SGHTS, CDR2 YDEGEE. V gave up 1 base and J gave up 1 base, with 9 bases separating them. The CDR3 DNA reads TGTGCCAGCAGCTTGATTACTCTCGCCAAAAACATTCAGTACTTC. Its translation: CASSLITLAKNIQYF.

The CDR3 loop reads CASSFPGGAGTEAFF. DNA of the CDR3: TGTGCCAGCAGTTTCCCGGGGGGCGCGGGGACTGAAGCTTTCTTT. The rearrangement links TRBV6-5 to TRBJ1-1, with TRBD1 as a possible D gene (6 bases). Trimming stripped 4 bases from V and 5 bases from J, with 17 bases between. Germline V gene data show CDR1 as MNHEY and CDR2 as SVGAGI. The CDR3 extends over 15 amino acids.

This clone was observed once. V and J are TRBV21-1 and TRBJ2-5; the DNA was not used to check the table's D call, TRBD2. TRBV21-1 is an annotated pseudogene. The CDR3 is made up of 11 amino acids. In nucleotides, the CDR3 is TGTGCCAGCAGCAAACGAGAGACCCAGTACTTC. This codes for CASSKRETQYF.

This clone was found a few times. CDR3 sequence: CASSHKHLTGELFF. CDR3 DNA: TGTGCCAGCAGCCATAAACACCTCACCGGGGAGCTGTTTTTT. The chain has TRBV14 and TRBJ2-2, with D uncertain. CDR1 and CDR2 from the germline V gene are SGHDN and FVKESK. V lost 3 bases, J lost 4 bases, and 9 bases lay in between. The CDR3 is 14 amino acids.

This clone was seen a few times. This rearrangement joins TRBV5-6 to TRBJ1-5; 9 nucleotides match TRBD1. The ends lost 3 bases at V and 7 bases at J; junction bases unmatched: 8. Germline CDR1 and CDR2: SGHDT and YYEEEE. The length of the CDR3 is 15 residues. CDR3 protein: CASSSYRGRRQPQHF. For the CDR3, the DNA is TGTGCCAGCAGCTCCTACAGGGGGCGGAGGCAGCCCCAGCATTTT.

This clone appeared a few times. The rearrangement joins TRBV2 to TRBJ1-5; 10 bases line up with TRBD1. The CDR3 totals 15 residues. Germline CDR1 reads SNHLY; CDR2 reads FYNNEI. Unmatched junction bases numbered 3, after V lost 7 bases and J lost 0 bases. The CDR3 coding sequence is TGTGCCAGCAAGCGGACAGGGGGTAGCAATCAGCCCCAGCATTTT. Translating it yields CASKRTGGSNQPQHF.

There are a few counts of this clone. The CDR3 DNA reads as TGCGCCAGCAGCTTCTCCCCCGGGGGGAAGAGGACTGAAGCTTTCTTT. This sequence encodes CASSFSPGGKRTEAFF. This chain joins TRBV5-1 and TRBJ1-1, with a tentative D call TRBD1 (5 bases). This CDR3 is 16 amino acids long. Germline V gene data show CDR1 as SGHRS and CDR2 as YFSETQ. V shed 2 bases and J shed 5 bases, with 19 bases lying between them. Supplemented by reference TRBV5-1 and TRBJ1-1, the full variable domain reads KAGVTQTPRYLIKTRGQQVTLSCSPISGHRSVSWYQQTPGQGLQFLFEYFSETQRNKGNFPGRFSGRQFSNSRSEMNVSTLELGDSALYLCASSFSPGGKRTEAFFGQGTRLTVV.

The chain carries TRBV5-1 and TRBJ1-5; D possibly corresponds to TRBD1 (5 bases). Germline V gives CDR1 SGHRS, CDR2 YFSETQ. The length of the CDR3 is 15 residues. Trimming removed 4 bases from V and 9 bases from J, with 20 bases in between. This chain's CDR3 is CASSPGLDERRPQHF. In DNA form, the CDR3 reads TGCGCCAGCAGCCCGGGACTAGATGAACGGAGGCCCCAGCATTTT.

The chain has TRBV5-1 and TRBJ2-2, with TRBD1 as a possible D gene (6 bases). This CDR3 has 15 amino acids. The germline CDR1 and CDR2 sequences are SGHRS and YFSETQ. V was pared by 4 bases and J by 0 bases, with 10 bases between. The CDR3 DNA sequence: TGCGCCAGCAGCCGCGGACAGTCGAACACCGGGGAGCTGTTTTTT. Translated: CASSRGQSNTGELFF.